This entry lists 14 T cell receptor beta chains sequenced from one sample in a study of tissue T cells after allogeneic stem cell transplantation. Time point of the sample: mouse harvest day 14 after allogeneic transplant. Mouse grafts combined 10^7 T-cell-depleted bone marrow cells with 10^6 splenic CD5+ T cells. Using immunoSEQ multiplex PCR, the repertoire was profiled, and TCRdb retains in-frame clones only, with some absent. The sample consists of fewer than 5,500 clones, around 32% of them appearing once. Sequencing was carried out using skin. These receptors came from a female BALB/c mouse given C57BL/6 T cells with graft-versus-host disease after an allogeneic hematopoietic cell transplant.

By share of the sample, this clone is medium-sized. The genes are named according to mouse. The read falls 1 residue short of the CDR3 end, and the missing part is taken from the germline J gene. The same CDR3 also results from other DNA sequences found in this sample. This rearrangement joins TRBV26 to TRBJ1-2; D call uncertain. Germline V gene lookup returns CDR1 KGHPV and CDR2 FQNQEV (reference sequence). The CDR3 is made up of 13 amino acids. V lost 3 bases to trimming and J lost 0 bases, with 5 bases between them. The part of the CDR3 DNA that was read is TGTGCCAGCAGTCTAACAGCAAACTCCGACTACACC. This encodes CASSLTANSDYT. The entire CDR3 protein is CASSLTANSDYTF.

Comment on this clone: Mouse gene names and germline throughout. The read is 1 residue too short to cover the CDR3 end, so that end is filled in from the germline J gene. This specimen includes other DNA sequences encoding the same CDR3. The J gene is TRBJ2-4, the V gene TRBV17; no clear D. This CDR3 region has 12 residues. V was clipped by 1 base and J by 8 bases, with 7 bases between them. Germline loops: CDR1 MNHDT, CDR2 YYDKIL. The sequenced CDR3 bases are TGTGCTAGCAGTAGAGGGGAGGGCACCTTGTAC. It yields the protein CASSRGEGTLY. The whole CDR3 region reads CASSRGEGTLYF. Full variable domain (rest looked up from reference TRBV17 and TRBJ2-4): DTTVKQNPRYKLARVGKPVNLICSQTMNHDTMYWYQKKPNQAPKLLLFYYDKILNREADTFEKFQSSRPNNSFCSLYIGSAGLEYSAMYLCASSRGEGTLYFGAGTRLSVL.

Worth noting for this clone: Mouse gene names and germline throughout. Coverage ceases 1 residue before the CDR3 finishes, and the germline J gene fills in the end. The V and J genes are TRBV16 and TRBJ1-4, with TRBD1 matching over 9 bases. The CDR3 contains 15 residues. Germline V CDR1 and CDR2: SGHSA, FRNQAP. V lost 3 bases, J lost 4 bases, and 3 bases stayed unmatched. CDR3: CASSFGTGNNERLFF. The CDR3 bases that were read are TGTGCAAGCAGCTTTGGGACAGGGAACAACGAAAGATTATTT.

Judged by abundance, this clone is medium-sized (0.01 to 0.1%). Gene labels here are mouse ones. The CDR3 sequence is CAWSPDWGEQYF. The covered CDR3 bases are TGTGCCTGGAGTCCCGACTGGGGTGAACAGTAC. The chain carries TRBV31 and TRBJ2-7; 8 positions match TRBD2. The read ends 1 residue early relative to the CDR3; the germline J gene fills the gap. J lost 6 bases, V lost 1 base, and 2 bases had no gene match. The CDR3 loop spans 12 amino acids. Germline CDR1 GKSSPN, CDR2 SITVG.

This clone has more than one count but fewer than ten. Mouse gene names and germline throughout. The CDR3 end is not reached by the read, which stops 1 residue before it; the germline J gene fills it in. The chain uses TRBV13-2 and TRBJ2-5, with a weak D call TRBD2 (6 bases). The CDR3 is 14 residues long. V was shortened by 3 bases and J by 2 bases, with 10 bases between the two germline ends. Germline lookup yields CDR1 NNHNN and CDR2 SYGAGS (reference sequence). The CDR3 sequence is CASGARLVQDTQYF. CDR3 DNA, as far as it was read: TGTGCCAGCGGTGCCCGACTGGTCCAAGACACCCAGTAC.

This clone is labeled medium-sized. Gene names and germline match the mouse. The read comes to an end 1 residue before the CDR3 does, leaving the germline J gene to fill in the end. Different DNA sequences within this sample yield the same CDR3. The V call is TRBV26, the J call TRBJ2-2, with D tentatively TRBD1 (5 bases). The germline V gene encodes CDR1 KGHPV and CDR2 FQNQEV (reference sequence). Deletions cut 3 bases from V and 1 base from J, with 6 bases between. The CDR3 runs 14 residues. The CDR3: CASSLGQNTGQLYF. Partial CDR3 DNA: TGTGCCAGCAGTCTCGGACAAAACACCGGGCAGCTCTAC. Variable domain in full (rest from reference TRBV26 and TRBJ2-2): NSKVIQTPRYLVKGQGQKAKMRCIPEKGHPVVFWYQQNKNNEFKFLINFQNQEVLQQIDMTEKRFSAECPSNSPCSLEIQSSEAGDSALYLCASSLGQNTGQLYFGEGSKLTVL.

This clone was found a few times. Gene and germline names: mouse. Read data end 1 residue before the CDR3 end; the end is taken from the germline J gene. The rearrangement uses TRBV13-2 and TRBJ2-5, with 7 positions matching TRBD2. Trimming took 5 bases from V and 1 from J; bases not matched to a gene: 4. This CDR3 comprises 14 residues. Germline values: CDR1 NNHNN, CDR2 SYGAGS (reference sequence). This CDR3 reads CASGALGYQDTQYF. CDR3 DNA, as far as it was read: TGTGCCAGCGGGGCACTGGGGTACCAAGACACCCAGTAC.

This clone is judged medium-sized (0.01 to 0.1%). The listed genes are named as in mouse. The read comes to an end 1 residue before the CDR3 does, leaving the germline J gene to fill in the end. The rearrangement joins TRBV26 to TRBJ2-1; perhaps TRBD1 as D (5 bases). CDR1 and CDR2 (germline): KGHPV, FQNQEV (reference sequence). V shed 3 bases and J shed 1 base, with 7 bases lying between them. The CDR3 is 14 residues long. The sequenced CDR3 bases are TGTGCCAGCAGTCTCGAGGGGAACTATGCTGAGCAGTTC. The encoded protein is CASSLEGNYAEQF. The whole CDR3 protein is CASSLEGNYAEQFF.

Comments on this clone: Gene names are mouse gene names. The read terminates 1 residue ahead of where the CDR3 ends, so the germline J gene completes it. The J gene is TRBJ2-7, the V gene TRBV12-1; no firm D call. The length of the CDR3 is 12 residues. Germline V gene sequence: CDR1 SGHSN, CDR2 HYEKVE. V shed 1 base and J shed 4 bases, with 7 bases lying between them. CDR3 sequence: CASSLGNYEQYF. The covered CDR3 bases are TGTGCCAGCTCTCTGGGCAATTATGAACAGTAC.

Details on this clone: Gene names are the mouse ones. The read ends 1 residue before the CDR3 terminus; that terminus is restored from the germline J gene. J is TRBJ2-7 and V is TRBV26; 11 bases agree with TRBD1. The CDR3 has 14 amino acids. Germline-derived CDR1 and CDR2 are KGHPV and FQNQEV (reference sequence). CDR3 residues: CAAVPRDRGYEQYF. CDR3 DNA, as far as it was read: TGTGCAGCAGTCCCCCGGGACAGGGGGTATGAACAGTAC.

This clone is medium-sized in the sample. Genes here carry mouse names. The sequence runs out 1 residue before the end of the CDR3; the remainder is reconstructed from the germline J gene. This chain uses TRBV23 with TRBJ2-4. This CDR3 is 13 amino acids long. CDR1 is KGHTA, CDR2 FQNQQP, per germline. CDR3 region: CSSSQNSQNTLYF. CDR3 DNA, as far as it was read: TGCTCCAGCAGTCAAAATAGTCAAAACACCTTGTAC. The whole variable domain, filled in from reference TRBV23 and TRBJ2-4, reads DAAVTQKPRYLIKMKGQEAEMKCIPEKGHTAVFWYQQKQSKELKFLIYFQNQQPLDQIDMVKERFSAVCPSSSLCSLGIRTCEAEDSALYLCSSSQNSQNTLYFGAGTRLSVL.

Only one count was recorded for this clone. Mouse names are used for the genes. CDR3 DNA, as far as it was read: TGTGCCTGGAGTCTCCAGAGAAACACAGAAGTCTTC. Its protein product is CAWSLQRNTEVF. The CDR3 as a whole reads CAWSLQRNTEVFF. This chain joins TRBV31 and TRBJ1-1; D unclear. Read sequence stops 1 residue before the CDR3 end, and the germline J gene provides the missing end. The V gene lost 0 bases and the J gene lost 1 base, with 6 bases spanning the gap. Germline lookup yields CDR1 GKSSPN and CDR2 SITVG. This CDR3 is 13 amino acids long.

This clone showed up just a few times. The gene names here belong to mouse. The CDR3 loop is CASSLQGNTGQLYF. Partial CDR3 DNA: TGTGCCAGCAGTTTACAAGGGAACACCGGGCAGCTCTAC. The chain employs TRBV14 and TRBJ2-2; no firm D call. The CDR3 is cut off 1 residue early in the read; its end comes from the germline J gene. The CDR3 is 14 amino acids. Trimming cost V 2 bases and J 2 bases, with 7 bases left between them. CDR1 is SGHDT and CDR2 is FRDEAV in the germline V gene.

This clone counts as large. The listed genes are named as in mouse. The covered CDR3 bases are TGTGCCAGCAGTCTGGCAGGGTGGGCTGAACAGTAC. Its protein product is CASSLAGWAEQY. The complete CDR3 reads CASSLAGWAEQYF. The chain carries TRBV26 and TRBJ2-7; D is perhaps TRBD1 (5 bases). The sequenced fragment ends 1 residue before the CDR3 boundary, so the rest is inferred from the germline J gene. V gave up 2 bases and J gave up 6 bases, with 11 bases separating them. Germline loops: CDR1 KGHPV, CDR2 FQNQEV (reference sequence). The CDR3 totals 13 residues.